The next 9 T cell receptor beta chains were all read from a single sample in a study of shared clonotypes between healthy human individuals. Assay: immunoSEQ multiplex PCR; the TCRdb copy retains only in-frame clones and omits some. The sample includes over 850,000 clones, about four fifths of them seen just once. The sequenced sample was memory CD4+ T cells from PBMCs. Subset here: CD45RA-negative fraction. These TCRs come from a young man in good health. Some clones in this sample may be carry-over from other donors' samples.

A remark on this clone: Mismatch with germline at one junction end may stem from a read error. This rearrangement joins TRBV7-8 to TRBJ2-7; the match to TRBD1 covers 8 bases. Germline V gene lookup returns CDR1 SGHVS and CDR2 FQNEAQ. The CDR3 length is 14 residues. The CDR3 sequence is CASSLFQGQAAEDF. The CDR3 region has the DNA TGTGCCAGCAGCTTATTTCAGGGACAGGCAGCAGAGGACTTC.

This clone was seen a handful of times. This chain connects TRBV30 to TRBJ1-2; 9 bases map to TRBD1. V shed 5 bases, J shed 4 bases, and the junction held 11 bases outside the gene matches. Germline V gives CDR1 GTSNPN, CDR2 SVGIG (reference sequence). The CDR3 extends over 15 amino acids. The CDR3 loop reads CAWERDRAGGYGYTF. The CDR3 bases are TGTGCCTGGGAAAGGGACAGGGCCGGGGGCTATGGCTACACCTTC.

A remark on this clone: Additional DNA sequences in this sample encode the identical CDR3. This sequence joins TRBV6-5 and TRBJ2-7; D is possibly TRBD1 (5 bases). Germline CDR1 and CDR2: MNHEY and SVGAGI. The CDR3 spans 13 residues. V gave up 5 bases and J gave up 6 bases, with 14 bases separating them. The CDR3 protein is CASSPRRQSEQYF. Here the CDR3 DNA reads TGTGCCAGCAGTCCCCGACGACAGAGCGAGCAGTACTTC.

The CDR3 spells CASSPLTGDDTGELFF. CDR3 nucleotides: TGTGCCAGCAGCCCCCTGACAGGGGATGATACCGGGGAGCTGTTTTTT. The chain uses TRBV11-3 and TRBJ2-2, with 8 bases identical to TRBD1. Germline trimming cut 5 bases from V and 5 bases from J; bases unmatched to any gene: 10. The CDR3 loop spans 16 amino acids. Germline assignment: CDR1 SGHNT and CDR2 YENEEA.

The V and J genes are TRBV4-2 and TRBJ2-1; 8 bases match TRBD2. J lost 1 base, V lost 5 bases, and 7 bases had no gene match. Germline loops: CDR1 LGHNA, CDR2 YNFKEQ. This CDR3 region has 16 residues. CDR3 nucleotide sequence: TGTGCCAGCAGCTTCGACGGGGGGGATTCCTACAATGAGCAGTTCTTC. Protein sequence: CASSFDGGDSYNEQFF.

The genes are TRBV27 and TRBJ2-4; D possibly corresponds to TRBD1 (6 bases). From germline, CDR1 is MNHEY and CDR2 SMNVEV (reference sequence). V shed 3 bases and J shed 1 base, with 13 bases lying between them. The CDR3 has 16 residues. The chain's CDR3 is CASSFGPGEAKNIQYF. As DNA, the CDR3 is TGTGCCAGCAGTTTCGGACCAGGGGAGGCCAAAAACATTCAGTACTTC.

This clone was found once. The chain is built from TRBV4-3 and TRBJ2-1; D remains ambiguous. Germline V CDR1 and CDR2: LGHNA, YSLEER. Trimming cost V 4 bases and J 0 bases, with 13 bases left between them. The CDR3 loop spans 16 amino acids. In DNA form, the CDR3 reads TGCGCCAGCAGCCTCTCCCCCCTAAGCTCCTACAATGAGCAGTTCTTC. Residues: CASSLSPLSSYNEQFF.

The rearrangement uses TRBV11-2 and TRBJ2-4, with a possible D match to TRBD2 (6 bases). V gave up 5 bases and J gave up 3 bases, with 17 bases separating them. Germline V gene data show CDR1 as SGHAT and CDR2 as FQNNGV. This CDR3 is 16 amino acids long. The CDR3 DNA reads TGTGCCAGCAGCCGCGTCCCTAGCGATGGCAAAAACATTCAGTACTTC. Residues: CASSRVPSDGKNIQYF. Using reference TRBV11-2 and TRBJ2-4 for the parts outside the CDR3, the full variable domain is EAGVAQSPRYKIIEKRQSVAFWCNPISGHATLYWYQQILGQGPKLLIQFQNNGVVDDSQLPKDRFSAERLKGVDSTLKIQPAKLEDSAVYLCASSRVPSDGKNIQYFGAGTRLSVL.

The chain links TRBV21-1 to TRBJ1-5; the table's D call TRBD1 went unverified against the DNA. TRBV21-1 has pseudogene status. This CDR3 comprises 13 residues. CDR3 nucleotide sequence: TGTGCCAGCAGCAAGGACAGGGCGGGGTCCCAGCATTTT. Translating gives CASSKDRAGSQHF.